This T cell receptor beta chain was sequenced during a study of blood T cell repertoires in COVID-19. Authors' data handling: Amplifying reference gene primers gave estimates of nucleated cell counts. Only in-frame clones appear in the TCRdb table, and some are missing; sequencing was by immunoSEQ multiplex PCR. The D gene and trimming were derived from the DNA, and the V and J assignments and clone size from that table. The table lists around 300,000 clones, roughly 90% of them singletons. The CDR3 extends over 16 amino acids. The rearrangement uses TRBV21-1 and TRBJ1-2. TRBV21-1 is flagged as a pseudogene. The TCR was taken from a woman aged 35 to 49 who had recovered from COVID-19. Material: PBMCs or T cells enriched from blood (not recorded which). The CDR3 nucleotides read TGTGCCAGCACTACGGACCGCCGGCGGGATATTAATGGCTACACCTTC. Its translation is CASTTDRRRDINGYTF.